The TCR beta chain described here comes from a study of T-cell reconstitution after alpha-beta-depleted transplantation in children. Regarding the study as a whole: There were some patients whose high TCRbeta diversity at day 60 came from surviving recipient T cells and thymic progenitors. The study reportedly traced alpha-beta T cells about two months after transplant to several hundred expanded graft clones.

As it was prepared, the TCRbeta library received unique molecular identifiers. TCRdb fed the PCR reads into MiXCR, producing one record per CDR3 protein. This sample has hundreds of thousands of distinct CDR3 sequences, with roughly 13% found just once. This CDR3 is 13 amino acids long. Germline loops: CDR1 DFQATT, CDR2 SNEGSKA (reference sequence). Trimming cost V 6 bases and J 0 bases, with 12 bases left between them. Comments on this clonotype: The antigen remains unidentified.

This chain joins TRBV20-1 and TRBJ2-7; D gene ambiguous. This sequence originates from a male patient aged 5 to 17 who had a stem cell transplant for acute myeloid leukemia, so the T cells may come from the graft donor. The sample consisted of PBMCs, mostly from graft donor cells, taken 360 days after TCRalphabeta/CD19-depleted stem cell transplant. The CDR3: CSADGGTSYEQYF. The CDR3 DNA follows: TGCAGTGCAGACGGCGGCACCTCCTACGAGCAGTACTTC.